Included here is one T cell receptor beta chain sequence, with context. Its antigen is not known. Clones were read by immunoSEQ multiplex PCR, and TCRdb kept only the in-frame ones, dropping some. The sample comprises approximately 150,000 clones, 91% of which are singletons, and 1% to 1.5% rests with the top ten. These data belong to a study of T cell responses to AZD1222 COVID-19 vaccine. General observations from the study: The peak T cell response came first, and repertoires were sampled only after it.

The CDR3 extends over 13 amino acids. V was pared by 8 bases and J by 0 bases, with 8 bases between. In germline, CDR1 is LNHDA, CDR2 SQIVND (reference sequence). Here the sequenced sample was peripheral blood, taken 28 days after the second AZD1222 dose. This receptor was identified in an adult who received the AZD1222 COVID-19 vaccine. The gene calls are TRBV19 and TRBJ2-1; D is uncertain. The CDR3 loop reads CASGASSYNEQFF. The DNA for the CDR3 is TGTGCCAGTGGAGCCAGCTCCTACAATGAGCAGTTCTTC.